The present TCR beta chain was sequenced within a study of cytomegalovirus exposure and HLA in healthy donors. The primer mix had 60 Vbeta and 13 Jbeta primers. In the authors' methods: Later analysis identified 80 million to 90 million unique TCR beta chains, approximately 10 million shared. The protocol was immunoSEQ multiplex PCR, while the TCRdb copy is restricted to in-frame clones and leaves out a portion. The V and J calls and clone size are taken from that table; D and trimming were inferred from the DNA. The sample records 95,000 to 150,000 clones, around two thirds being singletons. Findings and limits, study-wide: In an earlier analysis, productive rearrangement rates for most beta V segments clustered near 87% or 30%.

This clone was seen a handful of times. Its target is not known. The clonotype comes from a middle-aged woman in good health and CMV-seropositive. Sequenced: PBMCs.

The CDR3 nucleotides are TGTGCCTGGAGTGTAAAACAGATCTACGAGCAGTACTTC. Its protein is CAWSVKQIYEQYF. This chain joins TRBV30 and TRBJ2-7; no clear D. The V and J ends lost 0 bases and 3 bases respectively, with 9 bases between them. Germline loops: CDR1 GTSNPN, CDR2 SVGIG (reference sequence). The CDR3 totals 13 residues. The full variable domain, with the rest looked up from reference TRBV30 and TRBJ2-7, is SQTIHQWPATLVQPVGSPLSLECTVEGTSNPNLYWYRQAAGRGLQLLFYSVGIGQISSEVPQNLSASRPQDRQFILSSKKLLLSDSGFYLCAWSVKQIYEQYFGPGTRLTVT.